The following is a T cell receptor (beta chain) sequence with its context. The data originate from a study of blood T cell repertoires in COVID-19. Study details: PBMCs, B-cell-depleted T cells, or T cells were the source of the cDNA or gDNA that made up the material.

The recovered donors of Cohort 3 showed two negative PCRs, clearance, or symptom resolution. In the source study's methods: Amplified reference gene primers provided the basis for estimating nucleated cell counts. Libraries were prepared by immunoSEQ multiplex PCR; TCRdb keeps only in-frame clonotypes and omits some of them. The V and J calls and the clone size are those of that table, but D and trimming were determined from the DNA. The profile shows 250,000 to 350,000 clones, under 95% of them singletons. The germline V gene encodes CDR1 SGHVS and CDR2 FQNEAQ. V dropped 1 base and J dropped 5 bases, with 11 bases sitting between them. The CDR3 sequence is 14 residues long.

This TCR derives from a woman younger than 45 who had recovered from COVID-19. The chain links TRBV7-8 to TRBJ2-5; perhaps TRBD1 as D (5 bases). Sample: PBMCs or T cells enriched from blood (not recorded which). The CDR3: CASSLVVKGETQYF. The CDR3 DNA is TGTGCCAGCAGCTTAGTTGTCAAGGGGGAGACCCAGTACTTC.